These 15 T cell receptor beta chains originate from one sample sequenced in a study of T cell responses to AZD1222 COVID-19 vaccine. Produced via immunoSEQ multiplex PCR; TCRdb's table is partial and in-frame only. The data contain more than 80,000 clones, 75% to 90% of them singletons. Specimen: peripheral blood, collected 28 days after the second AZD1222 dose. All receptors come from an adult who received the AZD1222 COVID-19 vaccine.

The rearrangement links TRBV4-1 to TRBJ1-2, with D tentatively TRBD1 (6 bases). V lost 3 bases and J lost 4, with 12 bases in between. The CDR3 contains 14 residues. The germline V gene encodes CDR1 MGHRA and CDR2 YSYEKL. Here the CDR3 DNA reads TGCGCCAGCAGCCAGAACCGGGACATCTATGGCTACACCTTC. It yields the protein CASSQNRDIYGYTF.

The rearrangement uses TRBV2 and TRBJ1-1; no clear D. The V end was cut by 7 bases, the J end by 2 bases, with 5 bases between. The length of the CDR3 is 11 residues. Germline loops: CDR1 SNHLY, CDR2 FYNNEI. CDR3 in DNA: TGTGCCAGCACTAGAAACACTGAAGCTTTCTTT. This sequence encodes CASTRNTEAFF.

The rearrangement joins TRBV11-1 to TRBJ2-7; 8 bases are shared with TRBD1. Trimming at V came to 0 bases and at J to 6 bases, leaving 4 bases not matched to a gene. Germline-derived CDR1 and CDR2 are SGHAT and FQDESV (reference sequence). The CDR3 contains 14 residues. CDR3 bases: TGTGCCAGCAGCTTAGCCCGTACAGGGGGCGAGCAGTACTTC. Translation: CASSLARTGGEQYF. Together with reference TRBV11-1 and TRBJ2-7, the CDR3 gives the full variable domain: EAEVAQSPRYKITEKSQAVAFWCDPISGHATLYWYRQILGQGPELLVQFQDESVVDDSQLPKDRFSAERLKGVDSTLKIQPAELGDSAMYLCASSLARTGGEQYFGPGTRLTVT.

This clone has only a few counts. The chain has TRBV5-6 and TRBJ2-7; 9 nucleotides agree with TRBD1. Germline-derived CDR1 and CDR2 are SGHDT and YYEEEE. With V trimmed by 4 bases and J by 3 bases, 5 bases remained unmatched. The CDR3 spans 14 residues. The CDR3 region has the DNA TGTGCCAGCAGCATGGGACAGGGTCTCTACGAGCAGTACTTC. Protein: CASSMGQGLYEQYF. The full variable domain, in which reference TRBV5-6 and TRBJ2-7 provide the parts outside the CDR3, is DAGVTQSPTHLIKTRGQQVTLRCSPKSGHDTVSWYQQALGQGPQFIFQYYEEEERQRGNFPDRFSGHQFPNYSSELNVNALLLGDSALYLCASSMGQGLYEQYFGPGTRLTVT.

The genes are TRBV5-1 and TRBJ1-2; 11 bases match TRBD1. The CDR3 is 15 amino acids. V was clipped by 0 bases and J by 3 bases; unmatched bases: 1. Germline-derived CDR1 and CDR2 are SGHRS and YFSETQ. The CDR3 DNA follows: TGCGCCAGCAGCTTGGGGACAGGGGGCGACTATGGCTACACCTTC. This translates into CASSLGTGGDYGYTF. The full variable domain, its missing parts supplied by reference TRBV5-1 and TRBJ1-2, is KAGVTQTPRYLIKTRGQQVTLSCSPISGHRSVSWYQQTPGQGLQFLFEYFSETQRNKGNFPGRFSGRQFSNSRSEMNVSTLELGDSALYLCASSLGTGGDYGYTFGSGTRLTVV.

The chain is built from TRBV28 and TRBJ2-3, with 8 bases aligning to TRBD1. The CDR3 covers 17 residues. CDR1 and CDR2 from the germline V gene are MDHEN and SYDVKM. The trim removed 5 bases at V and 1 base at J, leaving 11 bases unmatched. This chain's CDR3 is CASSPADGTGGTDTQYF. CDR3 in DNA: TGTGCCAGCAGTCCTGCGGACGGGACAGGAGGCACAGATACGCAGTATTTT.

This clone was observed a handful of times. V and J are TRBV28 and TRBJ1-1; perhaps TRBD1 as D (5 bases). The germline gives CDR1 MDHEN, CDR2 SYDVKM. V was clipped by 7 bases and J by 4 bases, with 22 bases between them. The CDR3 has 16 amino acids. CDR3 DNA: TGTGCCAGCATCCCCGCGAGAGGCCACGGGGGCACTGAAGCTTTCTTT. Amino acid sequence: CASIPARGHGGTEAFF.

This CDR3 reads CASSQGLSGQGTGELFF. The CDR3 DNA follows: TGCGCCAGCAGCCAAGGACTTTCGGGACAGGGGACCGGGGAGCTGTTTTTT. V and J are TRBV4-1 and TRBJ2-2; 10 bases line up with TRBD1. V was clipped by 1 base and J by 5 bases; unmatched bases: 7. The CDR3 is made up of 17 amino acids. CDR1 and CDR2 (germline): MGHRA, YSYEKL.

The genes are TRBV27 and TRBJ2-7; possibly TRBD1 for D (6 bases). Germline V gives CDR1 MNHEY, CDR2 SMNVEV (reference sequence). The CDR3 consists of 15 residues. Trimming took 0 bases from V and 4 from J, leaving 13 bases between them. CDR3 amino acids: CASSLSILGAYEQYF. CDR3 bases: TGTGCCAGCAGTTTATCGATCCTGGGGGCGTACGAGCAGTACTTC.

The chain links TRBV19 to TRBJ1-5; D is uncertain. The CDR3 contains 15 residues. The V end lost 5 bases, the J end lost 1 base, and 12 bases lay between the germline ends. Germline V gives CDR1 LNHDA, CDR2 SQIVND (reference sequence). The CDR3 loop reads CASSGRRVSNQPQHF. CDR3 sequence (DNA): TGTGCCAGTAGTGGCAGGAGGGTCAGCAATCAGCCCCAGCATTTT. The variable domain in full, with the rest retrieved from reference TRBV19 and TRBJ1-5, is DGGITQSPKYLFRKEGQNVTLSCEQNLNHDAMYWYRQDPGQGLRLIYYSQIVNDFQKGDIAEGYSVSREKKESFPLTVTSAQKNPTAFYLCASSGRRVSNQPQHFGDGTRLSIL.

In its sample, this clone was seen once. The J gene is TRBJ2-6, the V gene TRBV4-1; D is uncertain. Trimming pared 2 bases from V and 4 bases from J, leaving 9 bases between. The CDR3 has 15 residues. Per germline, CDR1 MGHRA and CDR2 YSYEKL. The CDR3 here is CASSQRIGGANVLTF. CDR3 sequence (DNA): TGCGCCAGCAGCCAAAGGATTGGCGGGGCCAACGTCCTGACTTTC.

The CDR3 reads CASSAQGISTGELFF. The DNA for the CDR3 is TGTGCCAGCAGCGCCCAGGGCATTAGCACCGGGGAGCTGTTTTTT. The chain links TRBV9 to TRBJ2-2, with D perhaps TRBD1 (5 bases). The V gene lost 3 bases and the J gene lost 4 bases, with 13 bases spanning the gap. CDR3 length: 15 residues. Germline V lookup: CDR1 SGDLS, CDR2 YYNGEE.

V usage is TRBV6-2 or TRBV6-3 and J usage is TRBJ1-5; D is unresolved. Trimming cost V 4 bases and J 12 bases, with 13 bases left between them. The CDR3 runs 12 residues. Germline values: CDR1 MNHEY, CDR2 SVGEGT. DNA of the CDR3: TGTGCCAGCAGTTGGATAGGGCAGAACCAGCATTTT. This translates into CASSWIGQNQHF.

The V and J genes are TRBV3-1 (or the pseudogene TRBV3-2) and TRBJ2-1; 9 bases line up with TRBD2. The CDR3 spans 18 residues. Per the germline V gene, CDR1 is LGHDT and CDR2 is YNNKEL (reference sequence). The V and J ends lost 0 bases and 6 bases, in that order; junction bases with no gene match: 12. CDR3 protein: CASSQERGLAGPPNEQFF. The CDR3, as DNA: TGTGCCAGCAGCCAAGAGAGGGGGCTAGCGGGACCTCCCAATGAGCAGTTCTTC.

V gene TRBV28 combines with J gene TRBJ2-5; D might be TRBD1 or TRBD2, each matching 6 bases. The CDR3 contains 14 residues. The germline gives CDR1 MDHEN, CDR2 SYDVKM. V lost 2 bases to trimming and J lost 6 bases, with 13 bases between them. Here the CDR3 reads CASSLGGGWKTQYF. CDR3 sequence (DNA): TGTGCCAGCAGTTTAGGAGGGGGTTGGAAGACCCAGTACTTC.